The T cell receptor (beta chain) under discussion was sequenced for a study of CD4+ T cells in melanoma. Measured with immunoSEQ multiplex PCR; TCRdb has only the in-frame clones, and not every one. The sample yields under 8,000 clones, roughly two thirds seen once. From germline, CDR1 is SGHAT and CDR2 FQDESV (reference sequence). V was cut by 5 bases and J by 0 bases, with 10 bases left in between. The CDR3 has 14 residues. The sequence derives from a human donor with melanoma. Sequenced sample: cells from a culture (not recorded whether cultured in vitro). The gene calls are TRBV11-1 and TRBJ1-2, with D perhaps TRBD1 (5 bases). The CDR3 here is CASSRDGTNYGYTF. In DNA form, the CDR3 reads TGTGCCAGCAGCCGGGACGGGACTAACTATGGCTACACCTTC.